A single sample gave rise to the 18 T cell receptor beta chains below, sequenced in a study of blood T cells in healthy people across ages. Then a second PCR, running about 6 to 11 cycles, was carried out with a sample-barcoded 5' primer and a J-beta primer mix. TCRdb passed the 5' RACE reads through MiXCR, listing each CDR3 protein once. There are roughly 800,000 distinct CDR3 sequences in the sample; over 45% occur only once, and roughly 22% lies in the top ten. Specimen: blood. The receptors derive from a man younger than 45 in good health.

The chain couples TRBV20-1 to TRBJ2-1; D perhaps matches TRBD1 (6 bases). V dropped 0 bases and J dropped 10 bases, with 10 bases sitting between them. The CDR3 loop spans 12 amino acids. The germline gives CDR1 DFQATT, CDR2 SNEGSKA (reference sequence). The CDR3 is CSARDYGTEQFF. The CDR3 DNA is TGCAGTGCTAGAGATTATGGGACAGAGCAGTTCTTC.

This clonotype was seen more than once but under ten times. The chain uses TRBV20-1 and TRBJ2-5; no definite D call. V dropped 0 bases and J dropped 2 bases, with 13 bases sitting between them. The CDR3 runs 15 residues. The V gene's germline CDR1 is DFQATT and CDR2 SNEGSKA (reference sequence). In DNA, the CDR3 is TGCAGTGCTAGAGATGTGTTCGGCCTGCAAGAGACCCAGTACTTC. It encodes CSARDVFGLQETQYF.

CDR3 nucleotides: TGTGCCAGCAGCGAGCTAGCGGGGGGGGTTGCCACAGATACGCAGTATTTT. Translation: CASSELAGGVATDTQYF. The chain links TRBV4-2 to TRBJ2-3, with 12 bases aligning to TRBD2. CDR1 and CDR2 (germline): LGHNA, YNFKEQ. This CDR3 is built from 17 residues. The J segment lost 2 bases and the V segment lost 5 bases, leaving 8 bases of the junction unmatched.

This CDR3 reads CASSKGAEGNTDTQYF. The DNA for the CDR3 is TGTGCCAGCAGCAAAGGTGCGGAGGGAAACACAGATACGCAGTATTTT. The chain uses TRBV21-1 and TRBJ2-3; TRBD2 is the table's D call and was not checked against the DNA. TRBV21-1 is a documented pseudogene. The CDR3 is 16 residues long.

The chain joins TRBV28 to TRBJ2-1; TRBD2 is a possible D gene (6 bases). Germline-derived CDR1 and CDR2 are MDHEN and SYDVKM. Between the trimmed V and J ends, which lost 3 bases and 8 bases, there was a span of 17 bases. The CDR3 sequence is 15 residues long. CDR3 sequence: CASSFGGGSFDEQFF. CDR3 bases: TGTGCCAGCAGTTTTGGAGGAGGGTCTTTCGATGAGCAGTTCTTC. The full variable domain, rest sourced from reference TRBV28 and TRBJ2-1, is DVKVTQSSRYLVKRTGEKVFLECVQDMDHENMFWYRQDPGLGLRLIYFSYDVKMKEKGDIPEGYSVSREKKERFSLILESASTNQTSMYLCASSFGGGSFDEQFFGPGTRLTVL.

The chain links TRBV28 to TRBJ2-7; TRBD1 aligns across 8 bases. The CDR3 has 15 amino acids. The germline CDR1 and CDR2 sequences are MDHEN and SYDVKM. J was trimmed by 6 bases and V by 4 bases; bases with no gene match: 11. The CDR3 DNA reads TGTGCCAGCAGTTACAGGGGGTACCGAGTTGTCGAGCAGTACTTC. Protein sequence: CASSYRGYRVVEQYF.

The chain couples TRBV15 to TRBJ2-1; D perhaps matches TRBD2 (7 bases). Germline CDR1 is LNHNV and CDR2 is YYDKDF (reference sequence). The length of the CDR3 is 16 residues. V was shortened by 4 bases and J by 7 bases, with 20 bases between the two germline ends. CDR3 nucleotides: TGTGCCACCAGCACAACCGGGGGGCCAACGTGGAATGAGCAGTTCTTC. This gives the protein CATSTTGGPTWNEQFF.

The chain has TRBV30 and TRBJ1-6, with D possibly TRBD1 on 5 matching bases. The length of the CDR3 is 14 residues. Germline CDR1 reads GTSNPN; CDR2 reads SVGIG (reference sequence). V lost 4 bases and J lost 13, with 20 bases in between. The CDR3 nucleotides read TGTGCCTGGAAATCTTCCGGGGGTTATGTCCCCCTCCACTTT. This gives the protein CAWKSSGGYVPLHF.

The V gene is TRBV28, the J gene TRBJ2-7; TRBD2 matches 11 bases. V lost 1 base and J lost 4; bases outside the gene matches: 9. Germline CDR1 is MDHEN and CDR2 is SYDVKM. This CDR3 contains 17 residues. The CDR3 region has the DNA TGTGCCAGCAGTTTATTGGGGCTAGCGGGAGGAGGTTACGAGCAGTACTTC. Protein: CASSLLGLAGGGYEQYF.

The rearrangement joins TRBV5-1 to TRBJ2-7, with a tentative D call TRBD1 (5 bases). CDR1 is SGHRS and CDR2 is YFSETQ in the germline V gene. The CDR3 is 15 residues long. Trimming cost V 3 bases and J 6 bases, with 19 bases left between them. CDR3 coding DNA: TGCGCCAGCAGCTCGGAATCCCAGGGTCGAGGCGAGCAGTACTTC. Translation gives CASSSESQGRGEQYF.

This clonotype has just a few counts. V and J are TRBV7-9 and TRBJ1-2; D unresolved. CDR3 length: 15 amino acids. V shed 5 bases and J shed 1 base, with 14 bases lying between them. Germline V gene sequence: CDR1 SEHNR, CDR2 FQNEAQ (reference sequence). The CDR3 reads CASSQGGSVNYGYTF. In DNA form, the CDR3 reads TGTGCCAGCAGCCAAGGAGGGTCGGTTAACTATGGCTACACCTTC.

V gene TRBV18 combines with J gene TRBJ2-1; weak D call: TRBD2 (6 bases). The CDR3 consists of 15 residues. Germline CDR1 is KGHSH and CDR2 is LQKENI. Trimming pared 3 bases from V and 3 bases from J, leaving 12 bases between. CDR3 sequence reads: CASSPGRENYNEQFF. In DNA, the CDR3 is TGTGCCAGCTCACCCGGGCGGGAAAACTACAATGAGCAGTTCTTC. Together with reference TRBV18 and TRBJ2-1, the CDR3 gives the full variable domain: NAGVMQNPRHLVRRRGQEARLRCSPMKGHSHVYWYRQLPEEGLKFMVYLQKENIIDESGMPKERFSAEFPKEGPSILRIQQVVRGDSAAYFCASSPGRENYNEQFFGPGTRLTVL.

The CDR3 spells CSARGDSSGANVLTF. In nucleotides, the CDR3 is TGCAGTGCTAGGGGGGACTCCTCTGGGGCCAACGTCCTGACTTTC. The chain combines TRBV20-1 with TRBJ2-6; D is perhaps TRBD2 (6 bases). Germline V gives CDR1 DFQATT, CDR2 SNEGSKA (reference sequence). The CDR3 loop spans 15 amino acids. V lost 3 bases and J lost 0, with 9 bases in between.

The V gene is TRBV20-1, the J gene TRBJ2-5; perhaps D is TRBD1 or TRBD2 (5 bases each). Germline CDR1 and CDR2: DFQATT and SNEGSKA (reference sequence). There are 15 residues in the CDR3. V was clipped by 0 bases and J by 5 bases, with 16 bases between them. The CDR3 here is CSARDQGPGVETQYF. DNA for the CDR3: TGCAGTGCTAGAGATCAGGGACCCGGGGTGGAGACCCAGTACTTC.

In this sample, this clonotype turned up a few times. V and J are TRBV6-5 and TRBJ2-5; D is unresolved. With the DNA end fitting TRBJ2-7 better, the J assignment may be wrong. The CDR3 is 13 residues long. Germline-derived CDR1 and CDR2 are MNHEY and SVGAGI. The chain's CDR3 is CATRPDLRPEQYF. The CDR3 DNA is TGTGCCACACGTCCGGACCTTCGTCCCGAGCAGTACTTC.

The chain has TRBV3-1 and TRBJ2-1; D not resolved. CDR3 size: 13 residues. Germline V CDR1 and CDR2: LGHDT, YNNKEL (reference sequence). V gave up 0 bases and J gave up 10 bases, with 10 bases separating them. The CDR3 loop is CASSQDRVSEQFF. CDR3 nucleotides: TGTGCCAGCAGCCAAGACAGAGTCAGCGAGCAGTTCTTC.

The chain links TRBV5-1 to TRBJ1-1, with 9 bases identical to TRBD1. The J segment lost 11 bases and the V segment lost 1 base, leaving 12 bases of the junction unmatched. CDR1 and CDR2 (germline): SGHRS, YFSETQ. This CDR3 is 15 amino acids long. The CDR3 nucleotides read TGCGCCAGCAGCTTGAAGACAGGGGGAGATTCGCCGGCTTTCTTT. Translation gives CASSLKTGGDSPAFF.

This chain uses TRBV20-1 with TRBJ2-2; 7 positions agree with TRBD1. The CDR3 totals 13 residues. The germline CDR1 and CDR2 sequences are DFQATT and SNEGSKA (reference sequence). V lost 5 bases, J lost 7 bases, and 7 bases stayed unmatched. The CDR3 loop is CSALDRVDGELFF. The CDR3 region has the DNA TGCAGTGCTCTCGACAGGGTCGACGGGGAGCTGTTTTTT.